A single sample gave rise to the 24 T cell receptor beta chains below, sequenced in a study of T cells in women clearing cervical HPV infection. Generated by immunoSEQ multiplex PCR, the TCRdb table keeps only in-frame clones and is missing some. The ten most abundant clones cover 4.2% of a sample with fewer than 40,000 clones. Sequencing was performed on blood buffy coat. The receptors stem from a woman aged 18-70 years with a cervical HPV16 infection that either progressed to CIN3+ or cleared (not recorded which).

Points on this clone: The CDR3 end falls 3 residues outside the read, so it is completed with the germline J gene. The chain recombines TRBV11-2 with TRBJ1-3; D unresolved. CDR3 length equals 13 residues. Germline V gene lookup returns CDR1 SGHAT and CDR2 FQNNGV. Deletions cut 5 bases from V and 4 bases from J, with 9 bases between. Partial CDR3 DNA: TGTGCCAGCAGCCAGAGTCTCGGAAACACC. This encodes CASSQSLGNT. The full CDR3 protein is CASSQSLGNTIYF.

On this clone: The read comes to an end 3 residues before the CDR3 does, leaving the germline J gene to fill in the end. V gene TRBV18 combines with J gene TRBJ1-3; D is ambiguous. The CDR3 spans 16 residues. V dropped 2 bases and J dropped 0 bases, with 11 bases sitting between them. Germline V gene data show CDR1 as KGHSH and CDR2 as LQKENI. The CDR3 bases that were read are TGTGCCAGCTCACCAGGGCAGTCCTTCTCTGGAAACACC. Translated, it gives CASSPGQSFSGNT. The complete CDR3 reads CASSPGQSFSGNTIYF.

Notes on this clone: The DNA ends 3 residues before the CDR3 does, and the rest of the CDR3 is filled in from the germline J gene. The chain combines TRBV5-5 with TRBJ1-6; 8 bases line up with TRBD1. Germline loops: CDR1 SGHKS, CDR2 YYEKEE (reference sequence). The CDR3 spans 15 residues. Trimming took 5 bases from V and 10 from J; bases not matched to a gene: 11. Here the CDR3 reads CASSWVGTGVSPLHF. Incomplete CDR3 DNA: TGTGCCAGCAGTTGGGTAGGGACAGGAGTCTCACCC.

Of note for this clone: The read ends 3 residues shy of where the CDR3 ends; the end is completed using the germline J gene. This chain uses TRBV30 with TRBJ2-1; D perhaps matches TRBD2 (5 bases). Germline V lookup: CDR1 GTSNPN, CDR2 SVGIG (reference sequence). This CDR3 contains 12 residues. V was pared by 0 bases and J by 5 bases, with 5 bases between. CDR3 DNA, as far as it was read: TGTGCCTGGAGTGTCGGGGACAATGAG. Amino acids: CAWSVGDNE. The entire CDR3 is CAWSVGDNEQFF.

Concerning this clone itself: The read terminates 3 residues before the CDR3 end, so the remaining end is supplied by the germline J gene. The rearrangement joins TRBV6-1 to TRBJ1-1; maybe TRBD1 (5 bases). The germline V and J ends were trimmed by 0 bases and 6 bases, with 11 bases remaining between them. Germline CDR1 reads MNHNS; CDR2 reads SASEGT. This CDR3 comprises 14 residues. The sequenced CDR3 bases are TGTGCCAGCAGTGAAGCAGCAGGGTCGGCTGAA. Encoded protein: CASSEAAGSAE. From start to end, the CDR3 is CASSEAAGSAEAFF.

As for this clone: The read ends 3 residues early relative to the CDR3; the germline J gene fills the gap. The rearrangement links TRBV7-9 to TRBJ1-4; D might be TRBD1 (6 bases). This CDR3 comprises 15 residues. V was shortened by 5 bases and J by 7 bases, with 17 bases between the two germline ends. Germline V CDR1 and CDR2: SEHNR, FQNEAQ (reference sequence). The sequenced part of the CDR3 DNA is TGTGCCAGCAGCATCTCTATGGGGGCGGCTGAAAAA. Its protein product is CASSISMGAAEK. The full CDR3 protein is CASSISMGAAEKLFF.

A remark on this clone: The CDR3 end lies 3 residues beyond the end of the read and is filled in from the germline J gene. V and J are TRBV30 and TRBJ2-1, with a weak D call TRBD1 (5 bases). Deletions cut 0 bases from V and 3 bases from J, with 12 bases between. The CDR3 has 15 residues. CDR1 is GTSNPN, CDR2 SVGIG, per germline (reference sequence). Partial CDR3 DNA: TGTGCCTGGAGTGTAGGGGTCTCAAACTACAATGAG. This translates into CAWSVGVSNYNE. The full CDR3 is CAWSVGVSNYNEQFF.

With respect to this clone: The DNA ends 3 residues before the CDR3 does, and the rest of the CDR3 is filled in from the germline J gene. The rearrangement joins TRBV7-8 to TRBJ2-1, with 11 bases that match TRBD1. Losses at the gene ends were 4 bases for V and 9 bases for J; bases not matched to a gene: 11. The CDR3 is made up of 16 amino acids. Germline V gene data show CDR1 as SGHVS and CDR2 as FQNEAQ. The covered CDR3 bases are TGTGCCAGCAGCTCCCTAGGGGACAGGGGGATTGGTGAG. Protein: CASSSLGDRGIGE. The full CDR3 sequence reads CASSSLGDRGIGEQFF. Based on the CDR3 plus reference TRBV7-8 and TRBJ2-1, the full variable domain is GAGVSQSPRYKVAKRGQDVALRCDPISGHVSLFWYQQALGQGPEFLTYFQNEAQLDKSGLPSDRFFAERPEGSVSTLKIQRTQQEDSAVYLCASSSLGDRGIGEQFFGPGTRLTVL.

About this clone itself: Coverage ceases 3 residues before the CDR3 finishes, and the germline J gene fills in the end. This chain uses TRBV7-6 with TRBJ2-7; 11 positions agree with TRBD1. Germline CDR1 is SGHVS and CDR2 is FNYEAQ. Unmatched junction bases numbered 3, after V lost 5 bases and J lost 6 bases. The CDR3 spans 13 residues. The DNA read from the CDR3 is TGTGCCAGCAGCCGCGGGACAGGGGGCGAG. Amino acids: CASSRGTGGE. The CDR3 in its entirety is CASSRGTGGEQYF.

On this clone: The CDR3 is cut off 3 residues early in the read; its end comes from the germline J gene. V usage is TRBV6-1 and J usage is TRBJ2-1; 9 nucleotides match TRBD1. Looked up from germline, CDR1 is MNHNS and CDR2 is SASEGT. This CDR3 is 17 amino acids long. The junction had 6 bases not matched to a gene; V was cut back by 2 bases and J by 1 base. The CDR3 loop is CASSEFGTGLSYNEQFF. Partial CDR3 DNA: TGTGCCAGCAGTGAATTTGGGACAGGGCTTTCCTACAATGAG.

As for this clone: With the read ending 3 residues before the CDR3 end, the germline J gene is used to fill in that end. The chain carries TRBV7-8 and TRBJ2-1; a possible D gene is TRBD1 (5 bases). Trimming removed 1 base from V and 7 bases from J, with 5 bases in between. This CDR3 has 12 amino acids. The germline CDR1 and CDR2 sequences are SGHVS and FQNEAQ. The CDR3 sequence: CASSLEGNEQFF. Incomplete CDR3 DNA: TGTGCCAGCAGCTTAGAGGGGAATGAG.

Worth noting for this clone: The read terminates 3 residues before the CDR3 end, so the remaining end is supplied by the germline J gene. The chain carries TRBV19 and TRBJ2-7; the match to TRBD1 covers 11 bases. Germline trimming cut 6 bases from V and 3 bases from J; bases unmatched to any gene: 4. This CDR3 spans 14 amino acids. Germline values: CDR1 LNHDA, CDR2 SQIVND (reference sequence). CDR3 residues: CASSRTGGNYEQYF. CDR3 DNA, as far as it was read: TGTGCCAGTAGCAGGACAGGGGGCAACTACGAG. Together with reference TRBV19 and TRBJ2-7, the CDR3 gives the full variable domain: DGGITQSPKYLFRKEGQNVTLSCEQNLNHDAMYWYRQDPGQGLRLIYYSQIVNDFQKGDIAEGYSVSREKKESFPLTVTSAQKNPTAFYLCASSRTGGNYEQYFGPGTRLTVT.

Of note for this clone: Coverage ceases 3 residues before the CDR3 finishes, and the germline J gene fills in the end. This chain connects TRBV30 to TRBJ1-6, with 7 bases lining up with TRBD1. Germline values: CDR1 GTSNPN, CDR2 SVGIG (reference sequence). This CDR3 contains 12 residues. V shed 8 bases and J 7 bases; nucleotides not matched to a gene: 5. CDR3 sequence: CARGTDNSPLHF. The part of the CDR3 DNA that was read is TGTGCCCGTGGGACAGACAATTCACCC.

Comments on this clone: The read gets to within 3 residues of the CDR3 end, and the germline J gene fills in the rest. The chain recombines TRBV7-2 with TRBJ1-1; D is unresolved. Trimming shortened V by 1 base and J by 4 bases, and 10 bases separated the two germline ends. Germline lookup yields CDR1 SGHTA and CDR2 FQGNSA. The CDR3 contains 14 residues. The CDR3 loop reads CASSLGWPGTEAFF. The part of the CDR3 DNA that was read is TGTGCCAGCAGCTTAGGCTGGCCAGGCACTGAA. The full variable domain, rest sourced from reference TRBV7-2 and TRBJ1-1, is GAGVSQSPSNKVTEKGKDVELRCDPISGHTALYWYRQSLGQGLEFLIYFQGNSAPDKSGLPSDRFSAERTGGSVSTLTIQRTQQEDSAVYLCASSLGWPGTEAFFGQGTRLTVV.

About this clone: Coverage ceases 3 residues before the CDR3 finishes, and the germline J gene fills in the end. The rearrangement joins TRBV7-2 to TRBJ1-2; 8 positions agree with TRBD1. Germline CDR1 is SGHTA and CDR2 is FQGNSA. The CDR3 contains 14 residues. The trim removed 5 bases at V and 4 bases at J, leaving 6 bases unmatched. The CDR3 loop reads CASSPGQGAYGYTF. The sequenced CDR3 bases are TGTGCCAGCAGCCCCGGACAGGGTGCCTATGGC.

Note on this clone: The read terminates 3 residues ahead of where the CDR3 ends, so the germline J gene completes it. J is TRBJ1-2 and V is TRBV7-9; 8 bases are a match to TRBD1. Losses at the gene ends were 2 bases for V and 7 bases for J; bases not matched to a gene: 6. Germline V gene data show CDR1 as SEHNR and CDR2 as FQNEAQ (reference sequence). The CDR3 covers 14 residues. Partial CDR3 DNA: TGTGCCAGCAGCTTAAGCAGGGGGCCGGTTGGC. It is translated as CASSLSRGPVG. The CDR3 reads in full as CASSLSRGPVGYTF.

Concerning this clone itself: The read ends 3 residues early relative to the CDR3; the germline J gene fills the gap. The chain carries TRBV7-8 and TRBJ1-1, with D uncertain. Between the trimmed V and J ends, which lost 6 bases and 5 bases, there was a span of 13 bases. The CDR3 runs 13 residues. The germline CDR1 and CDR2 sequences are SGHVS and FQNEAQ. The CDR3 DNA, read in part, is TGTGCCAGCAGTATACGTCGAGGTACTGAA. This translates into CASSIRRGTE. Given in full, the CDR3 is CASSIRRGTEAFF.

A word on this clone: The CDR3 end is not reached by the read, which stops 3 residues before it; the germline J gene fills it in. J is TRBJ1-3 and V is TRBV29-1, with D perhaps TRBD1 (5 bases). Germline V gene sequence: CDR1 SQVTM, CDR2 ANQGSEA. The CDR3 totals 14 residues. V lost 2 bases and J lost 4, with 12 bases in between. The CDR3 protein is CSVENRGSGNTIYF. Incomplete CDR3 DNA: TGCAGCGTTGAAAATCGGGGGTCCGGAAACACC.

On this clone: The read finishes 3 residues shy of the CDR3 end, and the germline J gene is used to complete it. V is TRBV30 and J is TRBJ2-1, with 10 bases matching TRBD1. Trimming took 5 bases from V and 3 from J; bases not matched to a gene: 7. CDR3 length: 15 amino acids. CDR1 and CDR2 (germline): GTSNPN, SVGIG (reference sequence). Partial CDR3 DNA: TGTGCCTGGGCCACAGGGACAGGGGTCTACAATGAG. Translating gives CAWATGTGVYNE. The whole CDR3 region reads CAWATGTGVYNEQFF.

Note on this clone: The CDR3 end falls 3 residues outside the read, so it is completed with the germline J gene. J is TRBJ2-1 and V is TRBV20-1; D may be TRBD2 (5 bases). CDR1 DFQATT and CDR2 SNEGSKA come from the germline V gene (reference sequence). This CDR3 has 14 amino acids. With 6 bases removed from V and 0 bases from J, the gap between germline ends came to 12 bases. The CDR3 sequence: CSAPRVNSYNEQFF. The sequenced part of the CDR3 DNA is TGCAGTGCGCCGAGGGTGAACTCCTACAATGAG.

The covered CDR3 bases are TGTGCCAGCAGTCCCGAAGAGCTGCGGGATGAG. Protein: CASSPEELRDE. The full CDR3 protein is CASSPEELRDEQFF. This chain links TRBV2 with TRBJ2-1, with D maybe TRBD2 (5 bases). The read ends 3 residues before the CDR3 terminus; that terminus is restored from the germline J gene. The CDR3 contains 14 residues. Germline values: CDR1 SNHLY, CDR2 FYNNEI. V was trimmed by 5 bases and J by 8 bases, leaving 16 bases between them.

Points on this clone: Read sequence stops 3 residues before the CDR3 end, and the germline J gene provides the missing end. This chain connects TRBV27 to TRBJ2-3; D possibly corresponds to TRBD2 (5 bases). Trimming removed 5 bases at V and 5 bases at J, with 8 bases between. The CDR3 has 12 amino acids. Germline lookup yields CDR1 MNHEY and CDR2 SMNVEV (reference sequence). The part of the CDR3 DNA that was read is TGTGCCAGCAGTCTAAGCGGAGATACG. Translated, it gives CASSLSGDT. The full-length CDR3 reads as CASSLSGDTQYF.

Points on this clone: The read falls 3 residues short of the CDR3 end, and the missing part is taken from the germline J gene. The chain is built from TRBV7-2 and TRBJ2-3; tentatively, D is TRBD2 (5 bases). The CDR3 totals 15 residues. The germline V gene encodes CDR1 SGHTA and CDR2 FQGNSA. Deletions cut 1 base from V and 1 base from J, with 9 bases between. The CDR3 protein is CASSLGTLRTDTQYF. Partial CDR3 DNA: TGTGCCAGCAGCTTAGGGACTCTTCGCACAGATACG.

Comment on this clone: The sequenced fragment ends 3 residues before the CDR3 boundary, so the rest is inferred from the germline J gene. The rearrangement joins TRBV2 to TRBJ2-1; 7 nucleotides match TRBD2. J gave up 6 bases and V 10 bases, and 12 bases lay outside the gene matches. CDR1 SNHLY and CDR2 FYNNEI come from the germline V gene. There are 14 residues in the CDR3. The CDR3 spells CATSSGKSFNEQFF. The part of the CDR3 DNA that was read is TGTGCCACATCAAGCGGGAAAAGCTTCAATGAG.